The 29 T cell receptor beta chains presented below share a single source sample, sequenced in a study of control samples from healthy donors and cancer patients. The protocol was immunoSEQ multiplex PCR, while the TCRdb copy is restricted to in-frame clones and leaves out a portion. The sample yields approximately 70,000 clones, 75% to 85% seen once. The sample comprised blood. The receptors originated from a man aged 55 to 70 in good health.

V usage is TRBV18 and J usage is TRBJ1-6; D is undetermined. Germline lookup yields CDR1 KGHSH and CDR2 LQKENI. The germline V and J ends were trimmed by 1 base and 8 bases, with 6 bases remaining between them. The CDR3 has 13 residues. The CDR3 DNA reads TGTGCCAGCTCACCACAGGGCGATTCACCCCTCCACTTT. Translating gives CASSPQGDSPLHF.

This clone was picked up one time. The chain employs TRBV19 and TRBJ1-2, with TRBD1 matching 8 bases. CDR1 and CDR2 (germline): LNHDA, SQIVND (reference sequence). The J segment lost 0 bases and the V segment lost 11 bases, leaving 5 bases of the junction unmatched. The CDR3 length is 13 residues. The CDR3 DNA is TGTGCCTCCCGGACAGGGACTAACTATGGCTACACCTTC. Amino acids: CASRTGTNYGYTF.

This clone turned up a few times. The rearrangement links TRBV6-5 to TRBJ1-6, with D possibly matching TRBD1 (5 bases). The CDR3 is made up of 15 amino acids. Trimming removed 7 bases from V and 10 bases from J, with 20 bases in between. Germline V gene sequence: CDR1 MNHEY, CDR2 SVGAGI. CDR3 DNA sequence: TGTGCCAGCACTGGAATGGGGGAGGTTTTCTCACCCCTCCACTTT. It specifies CASTGMGEVFSPLHF.

The rearrangement uses TRBV7-9 and TRBJ2-1, with a tentative D call TRBD2 (6 bases). Germline V gene lookup returns CDR1 SEHNR and CDR2 FQNEAQ (reference sequence). Trimming shortened V by 5 bases and J by 1 base, and 18 bases separated the two germline ends. CDR3 length: 17 amino acids. CDR3 DNA: TGTGCCAGCAGCCCTCCCCTAGCGCGAATGTCCTACAATGAGCAGTTCTTC. Its translation: CASSPPLARMSYNEQFF.

The CDR3 here is CASTYSSGSSYEQYF. CDR3 sequence (DNA): TGCGCCAGCACCTATTCTAGCGGGAGTAGCTACGAGCAGTACTTC. V is TRBV5-1 and J is TRBJ2-7, with 10 bases that match TRBD2. This CDR3 comprises 15 residues. The germline gives CDR1 SGHRS, CDR2 YFSETQ. V trimming: 6 bases; J trimming: 3 bases; junction bases outside the gene matches: 9.

A word on this clone: One junction end does not reproduce the germline sequence, and a read error may be involved. This same CDR3 is encoded by further DNA sequences in the sample. DNA for the CDR3: TGTGCCATCAGTGAGAGGACAGCGAACACCGGGGAGTTGTTTTTT. Protein product: CAISERTANTGELFF. This rearrangement joins TRBV10-3 to TRBJ2-2, with D maybe TRBD1 (6 bases). The CDR3 loop spans 15 amino acids. Per germline, CDR1 ENHRY and CDR2 SYGVKD.

The chain recombines TRBV5-5 with TRBJ2-3; D not resolved. The CDR3 is 13 amino acids. V was pared by 0 bases and J by 2 bases, with 4 bases between. Germline V gives CDR1 SGHKS, CDR2 YYEKEE (reference sequence). The CDR3 spells CASSLDDTDTQYF. The CDR3, as DNA: TGTGCCAGCAGCTTGGATGACACAGATACGCAGTATTTT. The entire variable domain, with the rest obtained from reference TRBV5-5 and TRBJ2-3, is as follows: DAGVTQSPTHLIKTRGQQVTLRCSPISGHKSVSWYQQVLGQGPQFIFQYYEKEERGRGNFPDRFSARQFPNYSSELNVNALLLGDSALYLCASSLDDTDTQYFGPGTRLTVL.

The rearrangement joins TRBV6-5 to TRBJ1-5; a weak D match, TRBD1 (5 bases). Germline V gene sequence: CDR1 MNHEY, CDR2 SVGAGI. The CDR3 contains 13 residues. The ends were cut back, 7 bases at V and 6 bases at J, with 13 bases in the middle. This CDR3 is CASNLREGQPQHF. Here the CDR3 DNA reads TGTGCCAGCAATCTCAGGGAAGGTCAGCCCCAGCATTTT.

CDR3 DNA sequence: TGTGCCAGCAGCGGGGCAGGGGCGGCCGGGGAGCTGTTTTTT. This sequence encodes CASSGAGAAGELFF. This chain connects TRBV3-1 (or the pseudogene TRBV3-2) to TRBJ2-2; weak D call: TRBD1 (6 bases). Germline CDR1 and CDR2: LGHDT and YNNKEL (reference sequence). The length of the CDR3 is 14 residues. The V and J ends lost 5 bases and 6 bases respectively, with 13 bases between them.

The chain uses TRBV9 and TRBJ2-1; D might be TRBD1 or TRBD2, each matching 5 bases. This CDR3 spans 13 amino acids. Germline CDR1 is SGDLS and CDR2 is YYNGEE. Between the trimmed V and J ends, which lost 4 bases and 8 bases, there was a span of 13 bases. This CDR3 reads CASSRGVGDEQFF. CDR3 bases: TGTGCCAGCAGCCGAGGTGTGGGGGATGAGCAGTTCTTC.

The genes are TRBV9 and TRBJ2-5; D is possibly TRBD2 (7 bases). Looked up from germline, CDR1 is SGDLS and CDR2 is YYNGEE. V gave up 0 bases and J gave up 2 bases, with 17 bases separating them. This CDR3 spans 17 amino acids. CDR3 sequence: CASSVAGWGGGQETQYF. The CDR3 DNA reads TGTGCCAGCAGCGTAGCGGGTTGGGGGGGCGGTCAAGAGACCCAGTACTTC.

Only a few counts were recorded for this clone. The rearrangement joins TRBV7-2 to TRBJ1-5, with D tentatively TRBD1 (6 bases). The CDR3 has 15 residues. The ends were cut back, 5 bases at V and 3 bases at J, with 14 bases in the middle. In germline, CDR1 is SGHTA, CDR2 FQGNSA. CDR3 bases: TGTGCCAGCAGCCTACAGGGAACAAACAATCAGCCCCAGCATTTT. Protein product: CASSLQGTNNQPQHF.

V and J are TRBV18 and TRBJ2-3, with 10 bases lining up with TRBD2. The CDR3 extends over 19 amino acids. Germline CDR1 KGHSH, CDR2 LQKENI. Trimming at V came to 1 base and at J to 6 bases, leaving 16 bases not matched to a gene. The CDR3 spells CASSPLRSLAGASGDTQYF. DNA of the CDR3: TGTGCCAGCTCACCACTCCGATCTCTAGCGGGAGCCTCGGGGGATACGCAGTATTTT.

This clone was seen just once. The chain joins TRBV7-9 to TRBJ1-1; D is unresolved. This CDR3 is built from 13 residues. Germline assignment: CDR1 SEHNR and CDR2 FQNEAQ (reference sequence). V was clipped by 1 base and J by 6 bases, with 9 bases between them. The CDR3 nucleotides are TGTGCCAGCAGCTTAGGGGATGGGGCTGAAGCTTTCTTT. Translating it yields CASSLGDGAEAFF.

The J gene is TRBJ1-4, the V gene TRBV28; D is undetermined. Germline CDR1 MDHEN, CDR2 SYDVKM. The CDR3 sequence is 14 residues long. V was shortened by 6 bases and J by 2 bases, with 10 bases between the two germline ends. CDR3 coding DNA: TGTGCCAGCAGCAACCCTGCGACTAATGAAAAACTGTTTTTT. Residues: CASSNPATNEKLFF. Filled out from reference TRBV28 and TRBJ1-4, the complete variable domain reads DVKVTQSSRYLVKRTGEKVFLECVQDMDHENMFWYRQDPGLGLRLIYFSYDVKMKEKGDIPEGYSVSREKKERFSLILESASTNQTSMYLCASSNPATNEKLFFGSGTQLSVL.

The chain employs TRBV7-2 and TRBJ2-7; unclear D gene. Germline V gene sequence: CDR1 SGHTA, CDR2 FQGNSA. The CDR3 is 15 residues long. V was trimmed by 1 base and J by 0 bases, leaving 10 bases between them. The CDR3 protein is CASSLGQASSYEQYF. The CDR3 DNA sequence: TGTGCCAGCAGCTTAGGGCAGGCGAGCTCCTACGAGCAGTACTTC. The full variable domain, its missing parts supplied by reference TRBV7-2 and TRBJ2-7, is GAGVSQSPSNKVTEKGKDVELRCDPISGHTALYWYRQSLGQGLEFLIYFQGNSAPDKSGLPSDRFSAERTGGSVSTLTIQRTQQEDSAVYLCASSLGQASSYEQYFGPGTRLTVT.

The chain combines TRBV15 with TRBJ1-4; possible D gene TRBD1, 5 bases. This CDR3 spans 17 amino acids. V was clipped by 2 bases and J by 4 bases, with 17 bases between them. Germline-derived CDR1 and CDR2 are LNHNV and YYDKDF (reference sequence). CDR3 amino acids: CATSRPPGTSLNEKLFF. In DNA, the CDR3 is TGTGCCACCAGCAGACCCCCGGGGACGTCCCTTAATGAAAAACTGTTTTTT.

V gene TRBV18 combines with J gene TRBJ2-2; 10 positions agree with TRBD2. The CDR3 is 16 amino acids. Germline loops: CDR1 KGHSH, CDR2 LQKENI. After removal of 1 base from V and 7 bases from J, the junction contained 6 bases not matched to a gene. The CDR3 nucleotides read TGTGCCAGCTCACCACGGCCTAGCGGGAGTTTCGGGGAGCTGTTTTTT. It encodes CASSPRPSGSFGELFF.

The genes are TRBV19 and TRBJ1-1; maybe TRBD1 (6 bases). V lost 6 bases to trimming and J lost 0 bases, with 8 bases between them. The CDR3 runs to 13 residues. The V gene's germline CDR1 is LNHDA and CDR2 SQIVND (reference sequence). In DNA, the CDR3 is TGTGCCAGTAGAGACAGGATGAACACTGAAGCTTTCTTT. Translating it yields CASRDRMNTEAFF.

The gene calls are TRBV7-9 and TRBJ2-2, with D perhaps matching TRBD2 (5 bases). The germline V and J ends were trimmed by 1 base and 1 base, with 10 bases remaining between them. The CDR3 is 16 amino acids. In germline, CDR1 is SEHNR, CDR2 FQNEAQ (reference sequence). The CDR3 loop is CASSLDSDGNTGELFF. CDR3 nucleotides: TGTGCCAGCAGCTTAGATAGCGACGGGAACACCGGGGAGCTGTTTTTT.

This chain connects TRBV7-2 to TRBJ1-4; 11 bases are shared with TRBD1. The germline gives CDR1 SGHTA, CDR2 FQGNSA. The CDR3 has 16 residues. Trimming at V came to 6 bases and at J to 8 bases, leaving 11 bases not matched to a gene. The CDR3 loop reads CASSFLTGQGGEKLFF. CDR3 DNA: TGTGCCAGCAGTTTCCTAACGGGACAGGGGGGAGAAAAACTGTTTTTT.

This clone was observed a handful of times. The chain is built from TRBV6-2 or TRBV6-3 and TRBJ1-5; 11 bases are a match to TRBD1. Germline trimming cut 4 bases from V and 6 bases from J; bases unmatched to any gene: 8. This CDR3 contains 16 residues. Germline CDR1 MNHEY, CDR2 SVGEGT. The CDR3 sequence is CASSSSRTGGSQPQHF. CDR3 nucleotide sequence: TGTGCCAGCAGTTCCAGCAGGACAGGGGGCAGTCAGCCCCAGCATTTT.

This rearrangement joins TRBV21-1 to TRBJ2-7; the table's TRBD1 call for D was not verified on the DNA. TRBV21-1 is a pseudogene. This CDR3 contains 16 residues. The CDR3 DNA follows: TGTGCCAGCAGCACCTCAGACAGGGGTTTTACCTACGAGCAGTACTTC. Translation gives CASSTSDRGFTYEQYF.

This chain uses TRBV30 with TRBJ1-2, with TRBD1 matching over 8 bases. The germline V gene encodes CDR1 GTSNPN and CDR2 SVGIG (reference sequence). V was clipped by 3 bases and J by 4 bases; unmatched bases: 4. The CDR3 runs to 13 residues. The CDR3 is CAWRLGQAYGYTF. In DNA form, the CDR3 reads TGTGCCTGGAGACTGGGACAGGCCTATGGCTACACCTTC.

The V gene is TRBV5-4, the J gene TRBJ2-3, with D possibly being TRBD2 (5 bases). Germline assignment: CDR1 SGHNT and CDR2 YYREEE (reference sequence). Trimming cost V 3 bases and J 3 bases, with 11 bases left between them. The length of the CDR3 is 14 residues. The CDR3 spells CASSSRLATDTQYF. The CDR3 DNA follows: TGTGCCAGCAGCTCAAGGCTAGCAACAGATACGCAGTATTTT.

V usage is TRBV6-1 and J usage is TRBJ2-7; 12 bases are shared with TRBD1. This CDR3 has 19 residues. Germline CDR1 and CDR2: MNHNS and SASEGT. The V segment lost 4 bases and the J segment 5 bases; nucleotides outside the gene matches: 18. DNA of the CDR3: TGTGCCAGCAGTGCACCGGGACAGGGGGCAACTAGACTTAGGAACGAGCAGTACTTC. Residues: CASSAPGQGATRLRNEQYF.

The chain employs TRBV14 and TRBJ1-1; D possibly corresponds to TRBD1 (5 bases). Trimming stripped 4 bases from V and 1 base from J, with 13 bases between. The CDR3 is 15 amino acids. Germline V gene data show CDR1 as SGHDN and CDR2 as FVKESK. Written as DNA, the CDR3 is TGTGCCAGCAGCCCATACACAGGTGGGAACACTGAAGCTTTCTTT. This codes for CASSPYTGGNTEAFF. The full variable domain, its missing parts supplied by reference TRBV14 and TRBJ1-1, is EAGVTQFPSHSVIEKGQTVTLRCDPISGHDNLYWYRRVMGKEIKFLLHFVKESKQDESGMPNNRFLAERTGGTYSTLKVQPAELEDSGVYFCASSPYTGGNTEAFFGQGTRLTVV.

The chain recombines TRBV7-3 with TRBJ2-1; D may match TRBD1 or TRBD2 (5 bases each). The germline CDR1 and CDR2 sequences are SGHTA and FQGTGA. The CDR3 is 16 residues long. With 4 bases removed from V and 6 bases from J, the gap between germline ends came to 19 bases. In DNA form, the CDR3 reads TGTGCCAGCAGCTCCAATTCCGGGACGAGGACCAATGAGCAGTTCTTC. Residues: CASSSNSGTRTNEQFF.

The chain couples TRBV4-1 to TRBJ1-4; D is unclear. The V gene lost 1 base and the J gene lost 0 bases, with 9 bases spanning the gap. Germline-derived CDR1 and CDR2 are MGHRA and YSYEKL. The CDR3 spans 16 residues. DNA of the CDR3: TGCGCCAGCAGCCAAGGCCCACTAGCAACTAATGAAAAACTGTTTTTT. It encodes CASSQGPLATNEKLFF.